This TCR beta chain was profiled in a study of human T cells and chemical hapten exposure. TCRdb re-called the RACE reads through MiXCR, storing one row per CDR3 protein. The table lists about 45,000 distinct CDR3 sequences, roughly 4.5% of them singletons, with 5.8% in the top ten. Trimming pared 4 bases from V and 5 bases from J, leaving 13 bases between. CDR3 length: 14 amino acids. Germline CDR1 KGHDR, CDR2 SFDVKD. Noted time point: healthy volunteer bleed at 2 weeks. The study extracted total RNA from unfractionated whole blood. The TCR originated in a human donor in good health. Some clones in this sample may be carry-over from other donors' samples. The sample comprised whole blood. The V and J genes are TRBV24-1 and TRBJ1-2; D is ambiguous. The CDR3 sequence: CATSEDTASYGYTF. Written as DNA, the CDR3 is TGTGCCACCAGTGAAGACACAGCCAGTTATGGCTACACCTTC.